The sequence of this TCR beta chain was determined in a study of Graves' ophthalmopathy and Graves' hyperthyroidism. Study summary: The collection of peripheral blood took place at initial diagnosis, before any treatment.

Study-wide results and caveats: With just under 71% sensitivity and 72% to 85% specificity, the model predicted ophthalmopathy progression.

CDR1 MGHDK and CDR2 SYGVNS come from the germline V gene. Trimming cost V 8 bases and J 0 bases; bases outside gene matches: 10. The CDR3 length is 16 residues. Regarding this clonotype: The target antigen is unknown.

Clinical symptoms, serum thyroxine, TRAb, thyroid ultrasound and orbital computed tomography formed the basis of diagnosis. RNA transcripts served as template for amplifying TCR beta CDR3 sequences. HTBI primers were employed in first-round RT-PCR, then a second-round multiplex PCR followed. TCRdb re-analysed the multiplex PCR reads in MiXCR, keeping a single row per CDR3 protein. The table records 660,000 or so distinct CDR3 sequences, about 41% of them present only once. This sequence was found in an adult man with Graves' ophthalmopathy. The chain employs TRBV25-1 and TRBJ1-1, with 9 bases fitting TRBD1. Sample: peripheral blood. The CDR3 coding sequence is TGTGCCAGCTCACCAAGGACAGGGGACATGAACACTGAAGCTTTCTTT. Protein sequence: CASSPRTGDMNTEAFF.